This is a list of T cell receptor beta chains from one sample in a study of response to subunit inactivated influenza vaccine. TCRdb itself ran the RT-PCR reads through MiXCR, one entry per CDR3 protein. The sample gives 530,000 or so distinct CDR3 sequences, 10% to 15% of which show up once; roughly 10% is in the top ten. The specimen comprised PBMCs from blood, sampled on the day of vaccination. The source of these receptors is a man in his fifties who received an inactivated influenza vaccine. The CDR3 runs from the conserved cysteine through the conserved F or W. For some rows the clone size is stated as once, few or many, or as a class when expanded; others skip it.

v_gene	j_gene	abundance	CDR3aa
TRBV6-2/TRBV6-3	TRBJ2-5	few	CASSYARETQYF
TRBV20-1	TRBJ2-7	NA	CSAENRAASTYEQYF
TRBV7-2	TRBJ2-1	NA	CASSLVGVTYNEQFF
TRBV4-2	TRBJ2-3	NA	CASSQGGPHTDTQYF
TRBV10-3	TRBJ2-5	NA	CAIRASETQYF
TRBV27	TRBJ2-1	NA	CASSRGGFWEQFF
TRBV19	TRBJ1-5	few	CASNPQRNQPQHF
TRBV2	TRBJ2-4	few	CATTGVYPDKNIQYF
TRBV20-1	TRBJ2-5	NA	CSARDRRGYQETQYF
TRBV24-1	TRBJ2-3	few	CATSDSSATSTDTQYF
TRBV7-3	TRBJ2-2	NA	CATRQGSAGELFF
TRBV7-8	TRBJ1-1	NA	CASSLGQPLNTEAFF
TRBV15	TRBJ2-7	few	CATSVSRSYEQYF
TRBV20-1	TRBJ2-1	many	CSAPGLASYNEQFF
TRBV28	TRBJ2-7	NA	CASSFLGLAGGRLDEQYF
TRBV5-1	TRBJ2-7	NA	CASSSHGQGGEQYF
TRBV6-5	TRBJ1-2	few	CASSDRGGYTF
TRBV11-2	TRBJ1-2	few	CASSSGTGGRGYTF
TRBV29-1	TRBJ2-7	NA	CSVEIFGTGGEQYF
TRBV6-5	TRBJ1-1	NA	CATRDSGTEAFF